The source of this T cell receptor (beta chain) is a study of tumor-infiltrating lymphocytes in primary liver carcinoma (dated by TCRdb to the late 2010s). Regarding the study in general: Hepatocellular carcinoma (four) or combined HCC and intrahepatic cholangiocarcinoma (one) was present in the five patients, who were three men and two women aged 30 to 69 years. Tumors of the five patients were stage T1-T3 N0M0 with maximum diameters of about 4.2 to 11 cm. To link TCRbeta repertoire diversity with the local molecular phenotype, the roughly 26 tumor region samples were profiled using Agilent mRNA microarrays. TCRbeta repertoire sequencing, expression microarrays and whole-exome sequencing were combined in the study across five regions of each liver tumor, with adjacent normal tissue and blood also included. TCRbeta repertoire sequencing covered about 35 specimens from 5 patients: roughly 25 tumor regions, 5 adjacent noncancerous liver tissues and 5 peripheral blood samples. Repertoires from technical replicates were highly reproducible, with mean shared-clone rates roughly 0.86 and correlation coefficients above 0.98. Roughly 3.5 to 7.13 million productive TCRbeta reads were obtained per sample, and no significant difference in read depth was found between tissue types.

Study-level results and caveats: Pairs of tumor regions showed greater repertoire overlap (mean around 36%) than tumor-adjacent pairs (about 17%) or tumor-blood pairs (around 15%), which is consistent with antigen-driven expansion. With just 4 to 6 patients in the study, the authors point out that the findings should be validated in a larger study. Just about 8-24% of top clones turned up in all five regions of a tumor, which suggests spatial heterogeneity among tumor-infiltrating T cells. Compared with blood, tumors had a significantly larger share of the repertoire taken up by the top 250 clones (p = 0.039). Because sequencing covered only the TCR beta chain and unpaired alpha chains were not captured, true repertoire diversity is likely underestimated. Bulk unsorted samples precluded comparing CD4+ and CD8+ T cell repertoires.

Total RNA and DNA were co-extracted from roughly 18-30 mg of bulk tissue with the AllPrep DNA/RNA mini kit, without cell sorting. Between late 2015 and early 2016, about 5 patients in China with histopathologically diagnosed primary liver carcinoma had their tumors surgically resected. Patients had chronic HBV infection and were treatment-naive at sampling. Each tumor was sampled at five spatially separated regions: the tumor centre plus the superior, inferior, left-lateral and right-lateral poles. According to histology, viable tumor cells made up more than 75% of every tumor sample. Fresh tumor and adjacent tissue pieces were bisected, with one half stored in RNAlater at -80 degrees C and the other half sent for histology. Starting from 450 to 500 ng total RNA, TCRbeta-specific cDNA was produced by reverse transcription with a constant-region primer and ProtoScript II reverse transcriptase. Construction of the TCRbeta libraries relied on three nested rounds of multiplex PCR, following a slightly modified ARM-PCR procedure. Sample barcodes and Illumina adapters were added in a final 25-cycle PCR using Deep VentR polymerase. Before sequencing, amplicons between 200 and 500 bp were purified from gel using a QIAquick gel extraction kit. An Illumina HiSeq 2500 was used to sequence the TCRbeta amplicons, generating 250-bp paired-end reads. The paper's data handling went like this. Reads were quality-trimmed with Trimmomatic v0.33, and paired reads were merged with FLASH v1.2.11 to recover full CDR3 sequences. V, D and J germline segments were assigned to the rearranged TCRbeta sequences using MiGEC v1.2.1b. Clonotype statistics, along with Shannon-Wiener diversity indices, were calculated using VDJtools v1.0.0. Except for diversity analysis, only each sample's 250 most abundant clonotypes were used in subsequent analyses to reduce sampling bias. TCRdb's own reprocessing of the public reads used fastp at Q25 and MiXCR and kept productive beta chains. Each CDR3 protein appears once, grouped with its most common genes and DNA. These V and J calls rely on TCRdb rather than the paper's analysis. The sample yields more than 90,000 distinct CDR3 sequences; around 66% were counted once. 12% of the sample is taken by the ten largest.

About this clonotype: The antigen it recognizes is unknown. No clone much larger than this one lies a single base away; base qualities are absent.

The sequencing sample was made of liver tumor tissue from sampling region 2. This specimen's cell subset or site label, interpreted: tumor region T2, inferior pole. The source is a woman aged 55-70 years with primary liver carcinoma and hepatitis B virus infection.

The CDR3 in this case is CSFHSLQGGGTDTQYF. Read as DNA, the sequence is TGCAGCTTTCATTCGTTACAGGGAGGGGGTACAGATACGCAGTATTTT. The V and J segments used are TRBV29-1 and TRBJ2-3; the D gene is perhaps TRBD2, from 7 matching bases. V lost 8 bases and J lost 3 bases; the stretch between them is 24 bases long. Sequences SQVTM (CDR1) and ANQGSEA (CDR2) are obtained from the germline V gene. The CDR3 holds 16 amino acids from the cysteine to the phenylalanine. Just the 48-base CDR3 DNA is kept, in frame starting at base 1.